Described below is a single T cell receptor beta chain sequence and its context. Trimming removed 2 bases from V and 3 bases from J, with 10 bases in between. Germline V CDR1 and CDR2: SNHLY, FYNNEI. CDR3 size: 14 residues. The source of the sample is a study of blood T cell repertoires in COVID-19. The overall study: Samples came from the United States, Italy and Spain, spanning acute and convalescent COVID-19. Sources were T cells, B-cell-depleted T cells, or PBMCs; the material itself was cDNA or gDNA.

In the authors' methods: Scientists estimated how many nucleated cells there were by amplifying reference gene primers. Here immunoSEQ multiplex PCR was the method, and the copy in TCRdb shows in-frame clones only, minus some. V and J calls and clone size follow that table, whereas D and trimming were derived from the DNA. The table has approximately 30,000 clones, under 90% seen once. Source material: peripheral blood. The rearrangement uses TRBV2 and TRBJ1-2, with D perhaps TRBD1 (5 bases). This sequence was found in a man in his 70s with active COVID-19. Here the CDR3 DNA reads TGTGCCAGCAGTGAAAAGTCAGGGCACTATGGCTACACCTTC. Protein sequence: CASSEKSGHYGYTF.